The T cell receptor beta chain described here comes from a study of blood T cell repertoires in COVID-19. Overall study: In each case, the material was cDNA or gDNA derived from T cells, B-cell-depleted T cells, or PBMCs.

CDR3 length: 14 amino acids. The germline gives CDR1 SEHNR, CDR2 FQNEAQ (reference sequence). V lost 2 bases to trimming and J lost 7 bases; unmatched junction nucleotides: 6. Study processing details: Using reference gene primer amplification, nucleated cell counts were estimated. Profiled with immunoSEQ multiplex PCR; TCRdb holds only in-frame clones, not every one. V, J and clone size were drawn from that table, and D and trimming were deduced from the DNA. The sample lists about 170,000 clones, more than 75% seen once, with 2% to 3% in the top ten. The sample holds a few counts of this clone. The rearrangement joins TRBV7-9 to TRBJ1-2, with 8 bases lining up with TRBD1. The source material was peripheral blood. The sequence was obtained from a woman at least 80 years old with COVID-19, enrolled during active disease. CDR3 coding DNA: TGTGCCAGCAGCTTAAATCAGGGGGCTGGTGGCTACACCTTC. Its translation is CASSLNQGAGGYTF.